This entry concerns a single T cell receptor beta chain. Germline loops: CDR1 KGHSH, CDR2 LQKENI. This CDR3 is 13 amino acids long. Trimming pared 2 bases from V and 8 bases from J, leaving 9 bases between. Data came from immunoSEQ multiplex PCR; TCRdb stores just in-frame clones and leaves some out. The repertoire holds 350,000 to 450,000 clones, with over 75% as singletons. These data are taken from a study of blood T cell repertoires in COVID-19. In the study overall: Whether acute or convalescent, the COVID-19 samples came from the United States, Italy and Spain.

Sequenced input: peripheral blood. The sequence was collected from a middle-aged woman with COVID-19, enrolled during active disease. The chain combines TRBV18 with TRBJ1-4; D is uncertain. In DNA, the CDR3 is TGTGCCAGCTCACCATCGTCCGGGGAAAAACTGTTTTTT. This translates into CASSPSSGEKLFF.